This T cell receptor (beta chain) was recovered during a study of T cell changes during pregnancy in multiple sclerosis. The CDR3 runs to 15 residues. Unmatched junction bases numbered 6, after V lost 4 bases and J lost 3 bases. Germline assignment: CDR1 LGHNA and CDR2 YNFKEQ. Data came from immunoSEQ multiplex PCR; TCRdb stores just in-frame clones and leaves some out. This repertoire shows tens of thousands of clones, about 90% found once; its top ten account for approximately 7.7%. This clone was found a few times. The chain employs TRBV4-2 and TRBJ2-3, with 8 bases identical to TRBD1. The sequencing used CD8+ T cells from peripheral blood mononuclear cells, collected after pregnancy. The clonotype was recovered from a female donor with multiple sclerosis, enrolled in a pregnancy study. The CDR3 here is CASSPLTGDTDTQYF. In DNA, the CDR3 is TGTGCCAGCAGCCCCCTGACAGGGGATACAGATACGCAGTATTTT.